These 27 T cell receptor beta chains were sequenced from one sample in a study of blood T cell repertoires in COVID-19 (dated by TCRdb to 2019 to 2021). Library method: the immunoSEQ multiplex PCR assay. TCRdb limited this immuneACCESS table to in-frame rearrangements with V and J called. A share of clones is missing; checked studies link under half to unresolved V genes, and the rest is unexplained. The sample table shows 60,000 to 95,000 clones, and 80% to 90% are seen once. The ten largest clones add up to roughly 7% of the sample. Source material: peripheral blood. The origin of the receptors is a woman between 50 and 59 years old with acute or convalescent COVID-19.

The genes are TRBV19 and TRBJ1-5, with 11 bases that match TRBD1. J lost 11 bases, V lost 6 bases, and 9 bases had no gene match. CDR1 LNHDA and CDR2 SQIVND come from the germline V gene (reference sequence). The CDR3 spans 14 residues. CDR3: CASSRTGGGGSQHF. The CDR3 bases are TGTGCCAGTAGCCGGACAGGGGGCGGCGGTTCCCAGCATTTT.

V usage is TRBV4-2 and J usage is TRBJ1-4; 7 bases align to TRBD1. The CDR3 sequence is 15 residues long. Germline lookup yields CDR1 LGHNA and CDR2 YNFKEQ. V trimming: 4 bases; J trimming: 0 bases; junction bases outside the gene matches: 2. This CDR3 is CASSRGTATNEKLFF. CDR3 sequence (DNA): TGTGCCAGCAGCCGCGGGACAGCAACTAATGAAAAACTGTTTTTT.

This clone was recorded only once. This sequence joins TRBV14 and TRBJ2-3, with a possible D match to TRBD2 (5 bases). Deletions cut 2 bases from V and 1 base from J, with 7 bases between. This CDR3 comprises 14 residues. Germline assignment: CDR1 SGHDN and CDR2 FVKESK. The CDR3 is CASSQTSGTDTQYF. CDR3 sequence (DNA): TGTGCCAGCAGCCAAACTAGTGGCACAGATACGCAGTATTTT.

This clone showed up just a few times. The chain's CDR3 is CASSVSGVRGGAGNTIYF. The CDR3 nucleotides read TGTGCCAGCAGCGTGAGCGGTGTGAGAGGGGGCGCTGGAAACACCATATATTTT. This chain links TRBV9 with TRBJ1-3; TRBD1 matches at 7 bases. The CDR3 is made up of 18 amino acids. CDR1 is SGDLS and CDR2 is YYNGEE in the germline V gene. With 2 bases clipped from V and 2 bases from J, the junction kept 13 bases outside the gene matches. The full variable domain, its missing parts supplied by reference TRBV9 and TRBJ1-3, is DSGVTQTPKHLITATGQRVTLRCSPRSGDLSVYWYQQSLDQGLQFLIQYYNGEERAKGNILERFSAQQFPDLHSELNLSSLELGDSALYFCASSVSGVRGGAGNTIYFGEGSWLTVV.

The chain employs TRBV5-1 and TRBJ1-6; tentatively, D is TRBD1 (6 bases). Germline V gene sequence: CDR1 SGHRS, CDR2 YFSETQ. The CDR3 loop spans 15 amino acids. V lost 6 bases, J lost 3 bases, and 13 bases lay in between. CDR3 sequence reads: CASKTKGDYNSPLHF. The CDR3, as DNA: TGCGCCAGCAAAACCAAGGGGGACTATAATTCACCCCTCCACTTT. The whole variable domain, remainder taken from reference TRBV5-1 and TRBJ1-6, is KAGVTQTPRYLIKTRGQQVTLSCSPISGHRSVSWYQQTPGQGLQFLFEYFSETQRNKGNFPGRFSGRQFSNSRSEMNVSTLELGDSALYLCASKTKGDYNSPLHFGNGTRLTVT.

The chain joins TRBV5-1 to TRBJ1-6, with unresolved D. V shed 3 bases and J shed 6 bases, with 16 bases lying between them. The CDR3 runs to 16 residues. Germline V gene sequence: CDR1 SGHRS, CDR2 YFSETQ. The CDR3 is CASSSGGDRANSPLHF. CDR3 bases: TGCGCCAGCAGCTCGGGCGGGGATCGGGCTAATTCACCCCTCCACTTT.

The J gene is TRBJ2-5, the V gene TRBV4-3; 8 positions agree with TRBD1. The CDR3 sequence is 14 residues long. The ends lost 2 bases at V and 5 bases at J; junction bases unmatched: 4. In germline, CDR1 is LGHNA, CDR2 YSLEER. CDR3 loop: CASSQNDRGETQYF. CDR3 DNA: TGCGCCAGCAGCCAAAATGACAGGGGCGAGACCCAGTACTTC.

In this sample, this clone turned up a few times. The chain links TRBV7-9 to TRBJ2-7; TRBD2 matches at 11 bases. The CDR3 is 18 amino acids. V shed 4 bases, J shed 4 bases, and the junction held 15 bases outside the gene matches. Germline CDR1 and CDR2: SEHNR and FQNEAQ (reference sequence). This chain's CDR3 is CASSSPGSSGRFGYEQYF. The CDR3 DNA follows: TGTGCCAGCAGCTCCCCGGGGTCTAGCGGGAGGTTTGGGTACGAGCAGTACTTC. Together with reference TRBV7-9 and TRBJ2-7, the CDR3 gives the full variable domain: DTGVSQNPRHKITKRGQNVTFRCDPISEHNRLYWYRQTLGQGPEFLTYFQNEAQLEKSRLLSDRFSAERPKGSFSTLEIQRTEQGDSAMYLCASSSPGSSGRFGYEQYFGPGTRLTVT.

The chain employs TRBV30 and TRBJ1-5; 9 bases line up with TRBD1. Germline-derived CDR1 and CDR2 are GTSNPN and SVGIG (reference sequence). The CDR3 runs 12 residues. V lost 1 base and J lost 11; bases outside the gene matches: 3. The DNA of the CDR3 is TGTGCCTGGAGTGCCGGGACAGGGTCCCAGCATTTT. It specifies CAWSAGTGSQHF.

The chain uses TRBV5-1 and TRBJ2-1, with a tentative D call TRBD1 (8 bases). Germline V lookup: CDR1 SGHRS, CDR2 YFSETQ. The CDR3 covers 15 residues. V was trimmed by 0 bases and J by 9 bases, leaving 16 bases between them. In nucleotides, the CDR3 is TGCGCCAGCAGCTTGGCTTCGCGGGGGACAGGTGAGCAGTTCTTC. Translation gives CASSLASRGTGEQFF. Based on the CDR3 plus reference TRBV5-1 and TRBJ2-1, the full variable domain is KAGVTQTPRYLIKTRGQQVTLSCSPISGHRSVSWYQQTPGQGLQFLFEYFSETQRNKGNFPGRFSGRQFSNSRSEMNVSTLELGDSALYLCASSLASRGTGEQFFGPGTRLTVL.

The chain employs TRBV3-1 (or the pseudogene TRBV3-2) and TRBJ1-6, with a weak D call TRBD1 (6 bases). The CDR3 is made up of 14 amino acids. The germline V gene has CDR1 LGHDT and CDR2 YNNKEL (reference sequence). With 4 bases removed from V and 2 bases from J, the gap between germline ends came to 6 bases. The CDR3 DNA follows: TGTGCCAGCAGCCGGGACACCTATAATTCACCCCTCCACTTT. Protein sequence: CASSRDTYNSPLHF.

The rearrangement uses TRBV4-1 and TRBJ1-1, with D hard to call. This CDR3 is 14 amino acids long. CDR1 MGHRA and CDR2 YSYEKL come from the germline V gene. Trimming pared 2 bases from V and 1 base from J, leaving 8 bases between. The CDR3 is CASSQPRENTEAFF. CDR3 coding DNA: TGCGCCAGCAGCCAACCCCGGGAGAACACTGAAGCTTTCTTT.

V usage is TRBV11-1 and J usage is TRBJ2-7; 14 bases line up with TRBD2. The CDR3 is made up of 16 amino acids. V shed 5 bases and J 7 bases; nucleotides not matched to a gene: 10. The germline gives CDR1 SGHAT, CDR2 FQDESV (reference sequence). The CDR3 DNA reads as TGTGCCAGCAGCCCGCGACTAGCGGGAGGGCATTATGAGCAGTACTTC. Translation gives CASSPRLAGGHYEQYF. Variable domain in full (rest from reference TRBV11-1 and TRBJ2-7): EAEVAQSPRYKITEKSQAVAFWCDPISGHATLYWYRQILGQGPELLVQFQDESVVDDSQLPKDRFSAERLKGVDSTLKIQPAELGDSAMYLCASSPRLAGGHYEQYFGPGTRLTVT.

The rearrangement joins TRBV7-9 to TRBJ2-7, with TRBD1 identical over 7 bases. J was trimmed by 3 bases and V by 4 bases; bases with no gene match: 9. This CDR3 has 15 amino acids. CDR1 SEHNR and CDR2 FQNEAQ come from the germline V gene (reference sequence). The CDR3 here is CASSSFRDRDYEQYF. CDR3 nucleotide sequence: TGTGCCAGCAGCTCCTTCCGGGACAGAGACTACGAGCAGTACTTC.

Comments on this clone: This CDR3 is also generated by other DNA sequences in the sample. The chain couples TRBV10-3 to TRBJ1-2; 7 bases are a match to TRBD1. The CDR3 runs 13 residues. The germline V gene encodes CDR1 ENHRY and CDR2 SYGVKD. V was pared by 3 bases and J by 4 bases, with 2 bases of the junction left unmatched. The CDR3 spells CAISERTGYGYTF. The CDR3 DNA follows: TGTGCCATCAGTGAACGGACAGGCTATGGCTACACCTTC.

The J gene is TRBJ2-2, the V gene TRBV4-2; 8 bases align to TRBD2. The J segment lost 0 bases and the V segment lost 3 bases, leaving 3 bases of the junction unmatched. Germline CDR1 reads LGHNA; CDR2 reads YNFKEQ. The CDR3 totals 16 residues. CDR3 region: CASSHLAGTNTGELFF. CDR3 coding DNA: TGTGCCAGCAGCCATTTAGCGGGAACGAACACCGGGGAGCTGTTTTTT.

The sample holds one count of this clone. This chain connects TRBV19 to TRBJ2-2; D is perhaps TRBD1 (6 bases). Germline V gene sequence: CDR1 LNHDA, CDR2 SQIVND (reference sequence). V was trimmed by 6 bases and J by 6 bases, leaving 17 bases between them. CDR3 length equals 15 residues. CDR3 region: CASSRQEIGAGELFF. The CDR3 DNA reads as TGTGCCAGTAGCCGACAGGAAATTGGGGCCGGGGAGCTGTTTTTT.

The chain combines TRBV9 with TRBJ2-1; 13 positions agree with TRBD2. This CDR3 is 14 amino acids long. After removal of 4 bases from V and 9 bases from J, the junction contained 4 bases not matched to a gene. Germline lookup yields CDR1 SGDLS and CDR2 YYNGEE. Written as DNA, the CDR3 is TGTGCCAGCAGCCTCCGACTAGCGGGAGGTGAGCAGTTCTTC. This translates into CASSLRLAGGEQFF.

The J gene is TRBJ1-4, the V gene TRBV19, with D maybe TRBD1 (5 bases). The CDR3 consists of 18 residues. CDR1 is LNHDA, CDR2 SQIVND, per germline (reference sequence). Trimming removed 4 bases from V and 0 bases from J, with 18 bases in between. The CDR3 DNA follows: TGTGCCAGTAGTACGCAGCTGGGGGGGTCTGCAACTAATGAAAAACTGTTTTTT. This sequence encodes CASSTQLGGSATNEKLFF.

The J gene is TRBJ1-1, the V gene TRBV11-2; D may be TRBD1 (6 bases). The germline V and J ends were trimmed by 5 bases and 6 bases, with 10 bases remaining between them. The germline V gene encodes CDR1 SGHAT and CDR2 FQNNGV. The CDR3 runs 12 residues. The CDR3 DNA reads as TGTGCCAGCAGCGATTACAGGGCTGAAGCTTTCTTT. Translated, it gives CASSDYRAEAFF.

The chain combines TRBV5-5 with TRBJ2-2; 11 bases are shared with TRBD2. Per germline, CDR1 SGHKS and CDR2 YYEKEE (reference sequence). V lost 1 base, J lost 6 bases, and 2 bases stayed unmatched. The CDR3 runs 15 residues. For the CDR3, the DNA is TGTGCCAGCAGCTTGCTAGCGGGAGGCGCCGGGGAGCTGTTTTTT. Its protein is CASSLLAGGAGELFF.

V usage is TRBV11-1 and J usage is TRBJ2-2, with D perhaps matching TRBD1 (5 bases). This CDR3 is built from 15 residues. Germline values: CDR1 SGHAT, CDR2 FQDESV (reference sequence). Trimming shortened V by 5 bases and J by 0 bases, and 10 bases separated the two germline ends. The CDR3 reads CASSKQATNTGELFF. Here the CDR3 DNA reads TGTGCCAGCAGCAAACAGGCGACGAACACCGGGGAGCTGTTTTTT.

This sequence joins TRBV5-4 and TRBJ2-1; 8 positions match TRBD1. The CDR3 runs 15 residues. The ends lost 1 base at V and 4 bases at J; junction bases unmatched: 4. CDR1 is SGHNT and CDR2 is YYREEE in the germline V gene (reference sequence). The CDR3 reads CASSLRQGAYNEQFF. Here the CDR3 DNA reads TGTGCCAGCAGCTTGCGGCAGGGGGCTTACAATGAGCAGTTCTTC.

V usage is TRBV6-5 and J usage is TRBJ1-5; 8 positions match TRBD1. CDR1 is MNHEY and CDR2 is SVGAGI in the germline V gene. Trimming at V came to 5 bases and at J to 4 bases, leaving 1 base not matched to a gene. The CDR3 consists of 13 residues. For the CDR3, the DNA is TGTGCCAGCAGTAACAGGGGGAATCAGCCCCAGCATTTT. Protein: CASSNRGNQPQHF.

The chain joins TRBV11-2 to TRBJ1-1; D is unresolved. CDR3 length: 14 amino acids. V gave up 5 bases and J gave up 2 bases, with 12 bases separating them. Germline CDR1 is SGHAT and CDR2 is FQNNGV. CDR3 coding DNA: TGTGCCAGCAGCAGACACCCCGGCAACACTGAAGCTTTCTTT. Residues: CASSRHPGNTEAFF.

The CDR3 spells CASSQGSTGSPLHF. In DNA, the CDR3 is TGTGCCAGCAGCCAAGGGAGCACTGGGTCACCCCTCCACTTT. J is TRBJ1-6 and V is TRBV3-1 (or the pseudogene TRBV3-2); D ambiguous. Germline CDR1 and CDR2: LGHDT and YNNKEL (reference sequence). CDR3 size: 14 residues. Trimming pared 1 base from V and 10 bases from J, leaving 11 bases between.

This CDR3 is CAWKKPGQGAEAFF. As DNA, the CDR3 is TGTGCCTGGAAGAAGCCGGGACAGGGGGCCGAAGCTTTCTTT. The rearrangement links TRBV30 to TRBJ1-1, with 12 bases matching TRBD1. Trimming took 4 bases from V and 8 from J; bases not matched to a gene: 8. Germline CDR1 and CDR2: GTSNPN and SVGIG (reference sequence). The CDR3 extends over 14 amino acids.